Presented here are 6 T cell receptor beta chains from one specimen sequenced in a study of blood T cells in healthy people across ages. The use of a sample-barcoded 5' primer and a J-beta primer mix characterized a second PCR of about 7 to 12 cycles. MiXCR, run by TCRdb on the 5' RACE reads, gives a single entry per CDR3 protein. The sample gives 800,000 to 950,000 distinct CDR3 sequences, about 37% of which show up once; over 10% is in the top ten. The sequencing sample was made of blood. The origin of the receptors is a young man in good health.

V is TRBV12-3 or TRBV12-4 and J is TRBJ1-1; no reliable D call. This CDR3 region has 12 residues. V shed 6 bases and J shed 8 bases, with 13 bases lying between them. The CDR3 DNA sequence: TGTGCCAGCAGGACGATGGAATACGAAGCTTTCTTT. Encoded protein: CASRTMEYEAFF.

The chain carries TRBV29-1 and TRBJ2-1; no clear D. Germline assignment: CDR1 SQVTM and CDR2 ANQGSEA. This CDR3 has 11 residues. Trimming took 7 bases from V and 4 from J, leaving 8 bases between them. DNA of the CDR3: TGCAGCGGTCTCGAGTACAATGAGCAGTTCTTC. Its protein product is CSGLEYNEQFF.

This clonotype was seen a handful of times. Here the CDR3 reads CASSLVWDTQYF. CDR3 coding DNA: TGTGCCAGCAGCTTAGTTTGGGATACGCAGTATTTT. The chain has TRBV7-2 and TRBJ2-3; D is ambiguous. Germline V CDR1 and CDR2: SGHTA, FQGNSA. V was trimmed by 1 base and J by 6 bases, leaving 5 bases between them. The CDR3 has 12 amino acids. The full variable domain, completed using reference TRBV7-2 and TRBJ2-3, is GAGVSQSPSNKVTEKGKDVELRCDPISGHTALYWYRQSLGQGLEFLIYFQGNSAPDKSGLPSDRFSAERTGGSVSTLTIQRTQQEDSAVYLCASSLVWDTQYFGPGTRLTVL.

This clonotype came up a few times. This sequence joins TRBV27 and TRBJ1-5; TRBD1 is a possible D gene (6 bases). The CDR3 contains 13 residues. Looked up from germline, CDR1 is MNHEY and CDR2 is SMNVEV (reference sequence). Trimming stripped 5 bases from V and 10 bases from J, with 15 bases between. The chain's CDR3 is CASSPYGQFPQHF. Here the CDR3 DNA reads TGTGCCAGCAGTCCCTACGGACAGTTTCCCCAGCATTTT.

The DNA for the CDR3 is TGTGCCAGTAGTCAACTCCCGGGACAGACGAACACTGAAGCTTTCTTT. This translates into CASSQLPGQTNTEAFF. The rearrangement uses TRBV19 and TRBJ1-1, with 7 bases identical to TRBD1. Losses at the gene ends were 5 bases for V and 1 base for J; bases not matched to a gene: 10. CDR1 is LNHDA, CDR2 SQIVND, per germline (reference sequence). This CDR3 is 16 amino acids long.

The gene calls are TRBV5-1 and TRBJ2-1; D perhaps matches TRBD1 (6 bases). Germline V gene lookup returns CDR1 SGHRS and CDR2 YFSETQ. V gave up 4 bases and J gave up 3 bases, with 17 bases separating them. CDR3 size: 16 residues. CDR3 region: CASSPRRTEVYNEQFF. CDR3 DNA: TGCGCCAGCAGCCCGAGAAGGACAGAGGTCTACAATGAGCAGTTCTTC. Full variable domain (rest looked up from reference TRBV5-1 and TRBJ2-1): KAGVTQTPRYLIKTRGQQVTLSCSPISGHRSVSWYQQTPGQGLQFLFEYFSETQRNKGNFPGRFSGRQFSNSRSEMNVSTLELGDSALYLCASSPRRTEVYNEQFFGPGTRLTVL.